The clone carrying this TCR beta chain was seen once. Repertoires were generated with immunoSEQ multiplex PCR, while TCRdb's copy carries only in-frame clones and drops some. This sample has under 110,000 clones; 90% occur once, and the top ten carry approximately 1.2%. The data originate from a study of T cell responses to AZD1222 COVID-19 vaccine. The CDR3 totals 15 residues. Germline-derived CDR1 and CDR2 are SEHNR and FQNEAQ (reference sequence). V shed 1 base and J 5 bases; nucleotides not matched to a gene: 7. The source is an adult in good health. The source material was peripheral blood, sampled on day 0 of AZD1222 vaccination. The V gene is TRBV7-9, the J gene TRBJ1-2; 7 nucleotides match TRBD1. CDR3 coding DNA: TGTGCCAGCAGCTTAGAGACAGGGCCTTATTATGGCTACACCTTC. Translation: CASSLETGPYYGYTF.